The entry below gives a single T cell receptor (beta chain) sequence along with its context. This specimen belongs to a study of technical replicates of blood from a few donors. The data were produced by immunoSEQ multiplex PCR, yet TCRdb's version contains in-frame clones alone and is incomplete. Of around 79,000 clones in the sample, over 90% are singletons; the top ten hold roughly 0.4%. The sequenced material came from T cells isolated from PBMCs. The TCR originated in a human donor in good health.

CDR3 bases: TGTGCCAGCAGGCCCGGACTGGCCTCTGGAAACACCATATATTTT. Its translation: CASRPGLASGNTIYF. This sequence joins TRBV7-6 and TRBJ1-3, with unresolved D. V shed 6 bases and J shed 0 bases, with 12 bases lying between them. Germline assignment: CDR1 SGHVS and CDR2 FNYEAQ. The CDR3 loop spans 15 amino acids.